A single sample gave rise to the 11 T cell receptor beta chains below, sequenced in a study of blood T cell repertoires in COVID-19. Data came from immunoSEQ multiplex PCR; TCRdb stores just in-frame clones and leaves some out. There are roughly 400,000 clones in the sample; around 87% occur only once, and about 2.3% lies in the top ten. The sequencing input was peripheral blood. Receptor source: a woman aged 60 to 75 with COVID-19, enrolled during active disease.

A few counts support this clone. This CDR3 reads CASSSRDRGMNTEAFF. The DNA of the CDR3 is TGTGCCAGCAGCTCAAGGGACAGGGGGATGAACACTGAAGCTTTCTTT. The rearrangement links TRBV13 to TRBJ1-1; 11 bases match TRBD1. In germline, CDR1 is PRHDT, CDR2 FYEKMQ (reference sequence). Unmatched junction bases numbered 4, after V lost 4 bases and J lost 0 bases. The CDR3 has 16 amino acids.

This clone was recorded once. The chain carries TRBV30 and TRBJ2-6; no reliable D call. This CDR3 contains 14 residues. Trimming left V 8 bases short and J 3 bases short, with 14 bases between. Germline V CDR1 and CDR2: GTSNPN, SVGIG (reference sequence). The CDR3 DNA reads TGTGCCGGGATTTCTATTCGTGGGGCCAACGTCCTGACTTTC. Amino acid sequence: CAGISIRGANVLTF.

About this clone: Other DNA sequences from this sample encode an identical CDR3 as well. The rearrangement uses TRBV2 and TRBJ2-5; possible D gene TRBD2, 5 bases. Trimming took off 4 bases at V and 2 bases at J, with 8 bases between the two ends. Germline CDR1 reads SNHLY; CDR2 reads FYNNEI. There are 13 residues in the CDR3. In DNA, the CDR3 is TGTGCCAGCAGTGGAGGGCTACAAGAGACCCAGTACTTC. It codes for CASSGGLQETQYF.

The chain combines TRBV3-1 (or the pseudogene TRBV3-2) with TRBJ2-3; 13 bases are shared with TRBD2. Looked up from germline, CDR1 is LGHDT and CDR2 is YNNKEL (reference sequence). The CDR3 has 16 amino acids. V shed 4 bases, J shed 1 base, and the junction held 2 bases outside the gene matches. The CDR3 reads CASSRGLAGRTDTQYF. The CDR3 bases are TGTGCCAGCAGCCGGGGACTAGCGGGACGCACAGATACGCAGTATTTT.

The genes are TRBV21-1 and TRBJ2-7; the listed D gene, TRBD1, was not tested against the DNA. TRBV21-1 is listed as a pseudogene. The CDR3 covers 16 residues. The CDR3: CASSIGDSLYSYEQYF. CDR3 DNA sequence: TGTGCCAGCAGCATTGGGGACAGCCTTTACTCCTACGAGCAGTACTTC.

The chain carries TRBV12-3 or TRBV12-4 and TRBJ1-2; D is uncertain. Trimming took 5 bases from V and 4 from J, leaving 8 bases between them. The CDR3 length is 12 residues. CDR3 region: CASSIHLYGYTF. The DNA of the CDR3 is TGTGCCAGCAGTATACATCTCTATGGCTACACCTTC.

The V and J genes are TRBV9 and TRBJ2-5, with 12 bases matching TRBD2. CDR1 and CDR2 (germline): SGDLS, YYNGEE. V trimming: 4 bases; J trimming: 5 bases; junction bases outside the gene matches: 15. This CDR3 has 18 residues. For the CDR3, the DNA is TGTGCCAGCAGCCTCGGACTAGCGGGGATCCCCTTGGGGGAGACCCAGTACTTC. Translated: CASSLGLAGIPLGETQYF.

The J gene is TRBJ2-5, the V gene TRBV24-1, with 8 nucleotides matching TRBD2. V trimming: 3 bases; J trimming: 2 bases; junction bases outside the gene matches: 13. This CDR3 comprises 18 residues. Germline assignment: CDR1 KGHDR and CDR2 SFDVKD. DNA for the CDR3: TGTGCCACCAGTGATAACTCCGGGGGGGGCCTAAAACAAGAGACCCAGTACTTC. Residues: CATSDNSGGGLKQETQYF.

This chain links TRBV19 with TRBJ1-6; TRBD1 matches 9 bases. This CDR3 has 13 amino acids. In germline, CDR1 is LNHDA, CDR2 SQIVND (reference sequence). V dropped 5 bases and J dropped 11; count of bases not matched to a gene: 4. CDR3 in amino acids: CASSGTGRTPLHF. CDR3 DNA sequence: TGTGCCAGTAGTGGGACAGGGCGGACACCCCTCCACTTT.

This clone was picked up a small number of times. The V call is TRBV6-5, the J call TRBJ1-3, with D possibly being TRBD1 (5 bases). Germline V gene lookup returns CDR1 MNHEY and CDR2 SVGAGI. The germline V and J ends were trimmed by 6 bases and 2 bases, with 11 bases remaining between them. This CDR3 spans 14 amino acids. Here the CDR3 DNA reads TGTGCCAGCAGCAGGGAGGAAGCTGGAAACACCATATATTTT. Translating it yields CASSREEAGNTIYF.

This clone came up once. This chain joins TRBV9 and TRBJ2-1, with TRBD2 as a possible D gene (6 bases). V shed 0 bases and J shed 0 bases, with 13 bases lying between them. The CDR3 contains 17 residues. The germline CDR1 and CDR2 sequences are SGDLS and YYNGEE. Here the CDR3 reads CASSVGSSGSSYNEQFF. The CDR3 bases are TGTGCCAGCAGCGTAGGGTCATCCGGGAGCTCCTACAATGAGCAGTTCTTC.